This TCR beta chain was documented in a study of T cell responses to AZD1222 COVID-19 vaccine. Only in-frame clones appear in the TCRdb table, and some are missing; sequencing was by immunoSEQ multiplex PCR. Of tens of thousands of clones in the sample, about nine tenths were seen once. Study-wide results and limits: Baseline testing showed seropositivity in only a handful of AZD1222 recipients. Clonal diversity may have been underestimated in mostly white British donors.

Pooled together were second doses at about 4 or about 12 weeks. As regards this clone: Its antigen is not known.

The source of this sequence is an adult who received the AZD1222 COVID-19 vaccine. The sequenced sample was peripheral blood, obtained 28 days after the second AZD1222 dose.

This CDR3 reads CASSLAPNTGELFF. In DNA form, the CDR3 reads TGCGCCAGCAGTCTGGCCCCGAACACCGGGGAGCTGTTTTTT. The chain uses TRBV23-1 and TRBJ2-2, with D uncertain. TRBV23-1 is given ORF status, its function remaining uncertain. V was pared by 4 bases and J by 0 bases, with 6 bases between. The CDR3 has 14 amino acids.